Listed below are T cell receptor beta chains from one sample, sequenced in a study of cytomegalovirus exposure and HLA in healthy donors. Profiled with immunoSEQ multiplex PCR; TCRdb holds only in-frame clones, not every one. Here the sample spans under 150,000 clones, about 73% being singletons. Sequences were obtained from PBMCs. Receptor source: a human donor in good health. The CDR3 runs from the conserved cysteine through the conserved F or W. Each record gives: D gene, J gene, clone size, V gene, CDR3 protein, CDR3 DNA. D genes are given only for firm matches. Clone size is shown for a subset of rows, as once, few, many or a class of expanded clone.

>TRBD2|TRBJ2-7|.|TRBV10-2
CASSEVSGVYGQYF
TGCGCCAGCAGTGAGGTTAGCGGGGTCTACGGGCAGTACTTC
>TRBD2|TRBJ2-3|.|TRBV30
CAWMRGAASWYF
TGTGCCTGGATGCGGGGGGCGGCCAGTTGGTATTTT
>.|TRBJ2-5|.|TRBV5-1
CASSLGGGGETQYF
TGCGCCAGCAGCTTGGGTGGGGGCGGAGAGACCCAGTACTTC
>.|TRBJ2-3|few|TRBV6-1
CASSELDGSTDTQYF
TGTGCCAGCAGTGAACTAGATGGGAGCACAGATACGCAGTATTTT
>.|TRBJ2-5|.|TRBV5-6
CASSLKSGTGWQETQYF
TGTGCCAGCAGCTTGAAATCCGGGACTGGGTGGCAAGAGACCCAGTACTTC
>.|TRBJ2-7|.|TRBV10-3
CAISAQHYEQYF
TGTGCCATCAGTGCTCAACACTACGAGCAGTACTTC
>.|TRBJ2-7|.|TRBV27
CASSLYPPTGEQYF
TGTGCCAGCAGTTTATACCCCCCTACGGGGGAGCAGTACTTC
>.|TRBJ2-1|few|TRBV4-2
CASSQAIPSSYNEQFF
TGTGCCAGCAGCCAAGCAATCCCGAGCTCCTACAATGAGCAGTTCTTC
>.|TRBJ1-5|.|TRBV19
CASSIGSADNQPQHF
TGTGCCAGTAGTATAGGCAGTGCGGACAATCAGCCCCAGCATTTT
>TRBD1|TRBJ1-4|few|TRBV7-2
CASSRGQGYEKLFF
TGTGCCAGCAGCAGAGGACAGGGATACGAAAAACTGTTTTTT
>.|TRBJ1-2|.|TRBV7-9
CSSSPQGWDGYTF
TGTTCCAGCAGCCCCCAGGGATGGGATGGCTACACCTTC
>.|TRBJ2-7|medium-sized|TRBV4-2
CASSQGGQTYEQYF
TGTGCCAGCAGCCAAGGAGGACAGACCTACGAGCAGTACTTC
>TRBD1|TRBJ1-2|.|TRBV5-4
CASSLPQGAYGYTF
TGTGCCAGCAGCTTGCCTCAGGGGGCGTATGGCTACACCTTC
>TRBD2|TRBJ2-7|once|TRBV2
CASGGSAGGTYEQYF
TGTGCCAGCGGGGGGTCTGCGGGAGGAACCTACGAGCAGTACTTC
>TRBD2|TRBJ2-3|.|TRBV28
CASSPTSGRGGTDTQYF
TGTGCCAGCAGCCCAACTAGCGGGAGGGGGGGCACAGATACGCAGTATTTT
>TRBD2|TRBJ2-5|.|TRBV6-1
CASRTTSGRGETQYF
TGTGCCAGCCGGACGACTAGCGGGAGGGGAGAGACCCAGTACTTC
>TRBD2|TRBJ2-3|.|TRBV9
CASSVEGLAGGQGDTQYF
TGTGCCAGCAGCGTAGAAGGATTAGCGGGGGGCCAGGGAGATACGCAGTATTTT
>.|TRBJ2-4|.|TRBV5-6
CASSLRGNIQYF
TGTGCCAGCAGCTTGAGGGGAAACATTCAGTACTTC
>TRBD2|TRBJ2-5|.|TRBV25-1
CASSAGLAGNQETQYF
TGTGCCAGCAGTGCAGGACTAGCGGGAAACCAAGAGACCCAGTACTTC
>TRBD2|TRBJ2-5|few|TRBV19
CASSRTSVQETQYF
TGTGCCAGTAGTCGGACTAGCGTACAAGAGACCCAGTACTTC
>.|TRBJ1-1|once|TRBV15
CATSANPSEAFF
TGTGCCACCAGCGCTAATCCATCGGAAGCTTTCTTT
>.|TRBJ2-2|.|TRBV25-1
CASRGWRDSGLGELFF
TGTGCCAGCAGGGGGTGGCGGGATAGCGGCTTGGGGGAGCTGTTTTTT
>.|TRBJ1-6|few|TRBV18
CASSEGSSYNSPLHF
TGTGCCAGCTCGGAGGGGAGCTCCTATAATTCACCCCTCCACTTT
>.|TRBJ1-4|.|TRBV19
CASRRDGAHNEKLFF
TGTGCCAGCCGCAGGGATGGGGCCCATAATGAAAAACTGTTTTTT
>TRBD1|TRBJ1-5|few|TRBV28
CASGGDRGQPQHF
TGTGCCAGCGGGGGGGACAGGGGTCAGCCCCAGCATTTT
>TRBD1|TRBJ2-7|.|TRBV6-1
CASSEVGTEYF
TGTGCCAGCAGTGAGGTTGGGACAGAGTACTTC
>.|TRBJ1-6|.|TRBV2
CASSEEIITTPYNSPLHF
TGTGCCAGCAGTGAGGAGATTATAACAACCCCCTATAATTCACCCCTCCACTTT
>.|TRBJ1-5|.|TRBV9
CASSVGTPNQPQHF
TGTGCCAGCAGCGTGGGCACTCCGAATCAGCCCCAGCATTTT
>TRBD2|TRBJ2-7|.|TRBV27
CASSQGLAGSAYEQYF
TGTGCCAGCAGTCAGGGACTAGCGGGAAGCGCCTACGAGCAGTACTTC